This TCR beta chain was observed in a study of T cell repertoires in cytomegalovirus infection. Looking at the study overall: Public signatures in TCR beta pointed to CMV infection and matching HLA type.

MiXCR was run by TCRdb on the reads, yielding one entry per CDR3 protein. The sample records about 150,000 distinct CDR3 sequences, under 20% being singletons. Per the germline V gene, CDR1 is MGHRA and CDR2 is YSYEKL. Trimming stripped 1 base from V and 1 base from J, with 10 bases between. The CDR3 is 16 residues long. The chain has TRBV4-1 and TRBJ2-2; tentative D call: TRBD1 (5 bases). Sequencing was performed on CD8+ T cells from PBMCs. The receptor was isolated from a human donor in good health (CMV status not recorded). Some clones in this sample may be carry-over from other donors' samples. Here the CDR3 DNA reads TGCGCCAGCAGCCAAGTGGGGCAGGGGAACACCGGGGAGCTGTTTTTT. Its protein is CASSQVGQGNTGELFF.